One and the same sample provided the 10 T cell receptor beta chains below, sequenced in a study of blood T cell repertoires in COVID-19. TCRdb keeps only in-frame clones here, not all; method: immunoSEQ multiplex PCR. Among roughly 380,000 clones listed, around 91% were seen once. The sequenced sample consisted of peripheral blood. These receptors all stem from a woman aged 40-49 years with COVID-19, enrolled during active disease.

The J gene is TRBJ1-2, the V gene TRBV10-3; D not resolved. Trimming removed 3 bases from V and 0 bases from J, with 11 bases in between. CDR3 size: 15 residues. Germline CDR1 and CDR2: ENHRY and SYGVKD. The DNA for the CDR3 is TGTGCCATCAGTGATTTTAGCAGAGCTAACTATGGCTACACCTTC. Protein sequence: CAISDFSRANYGYTF.

The J gene is TRBJ1-1, the V gene TRBV19; 7 nucleotides agree with TRBD1. The CDR3 runs to 15 residues. Germline CDR1 reads LNHDA; CDR2 reads SQIVND (reference sequence). Trimming took 3 bases from V and 6 from J; bases not matched to a gene: 10. CDR3 DNA: TGTGCCAGTAGTATTTCAGGGACAGCGGGCTCTGAAGCTTTCTTT. It translates to CASSISGTAGSEAFF.

The chain combines TRBV6-5 with TRBJ1-1, with 8 bases aligning to TRBD1. The CDR3 loop spans 14 amino acids. The germline CDR1 and CDR2 sequences are MNHEY and SVGAGI. The junction had 3 bases not matched to a gene; V was cut back by 2 bases and J by 4 bases. This CDR3 reads CASSYRQGSTEAFF. The CDR3 DNA reads as TGTGCCAGCAGTTACCGACAGGGGAGCACTGAAGCTTTCTTT.

This clone was picked up one time. The V and J genes are TRBV28 and TRBJ2-1; 8 nucleotides line up with TRBD2. CDR1 and CDR2 from the germline V gene are MDHEN and SYDVKM. Germline trimming cut 3 bases from V and 6 bases from J; bases unmatched to any gene: 4. The CDR3 runs to 14 residues. The CDR3 DNA sequence: TGTGCCAGCAGTTTTAGCGGGGCTCTCAATGAGCAGTTCTTC. This translates into CASSFSGALNEQFF.

The CDR3 protein is CASSQASRSTGELFF. In DNA form, the CDR3 reads TGCGCCAGCAGCCAAGCTTCTAGAAGTACCGGGGAGCTGTTTTTT. The chain is built from TRBV4-3 and TRBJ2-2; D unresolved. Germline V gene data show CDR1 as LGHNA and CDR2 as YSLEER. Between the trimmed V and J ends, which lost 1 base and 5 bases, there was a span of 11 bases. This CDR3 is built from 15 residues.

The V call is TRBV11-2, the J call TRBJ2-3; D not resolved. This CDR3 comprises 11 residues. Trimming stripped 3 bases from V and 4 bases from J, with 2 bases between. Germline assignment: CDR1 SGHAT and CDR2 FQNNGV. CDR3 nucleotides: TGTGCCAGCAGCTTCTCAGATACGCAGTATTTT. Protein sequence: CASSFSDTQYF.

CDR3 residues: CASSLAPRGPQHF. CDR3 nucleotide sequence: TGTGCCAGCAGCTTAGCGCCCCGGGGACCCCAGCATTTT. The chain has TRBV7-2 and TRBJ1-5; no definite D call. Germline lookup yields CDR1 SGHTA and CDR2 FQGNSA. The CDR3 has 13 amino acids. Trimming shortened V by 0 bases and J by 10 bases, and 10 bases separated the two germline ends.

V usage is TRBV19 and J usage is TRBJ2-1, with 12 bases fitting TRBD2. The CDR3 is 15 residues long. In germline, CDR1 is LNHDA, CDR2 SQIVND (reference sequence). V shed 3 bases, J shed 9 bases, and the junction held 6 bases outside the gene matches. DNA for the CDR3: TGTGCCAGTAGTATGGGGACTAGCGGGCGGAGTGAGCAGTTCTTC. It yields the protein CASSMGTSGRSEQFF.

This sequence joins TRBV6-5 and TRBJ2-1, with a weak D call TRBD2 (6 bases). The V and J ends lost 3 bases and 6 bases respectively, with 15 bases between them. CDR3 length: 15 residues. Germline CDR1 reads MNHEY; CDR2 reads SVGAGI. This CDR3 is CASSYLPGVRNEQFF. The CDR3 coding sequence is TGTGCCAGCAGTTATCTACCGGGAGTCCGCAATGAGCAGTTCTTC.

Note on this clone: Its ends do not fully match the called genes, so a read error is possible. V and J are TRBV18 and TRBJ1-2; the match to TRBD1 covers 8 bases. CDR1 is KGHSH and CDR2 is LQKENI in the germline V gene. The CDR3 covers 13 residues. In DNA form, the CDR3 reads TGTGCCAGCTCACCACCTACAGGGGGGTATAAACCCTTC. This encodes CASSPPTGGYKPF. Variable domain in full (rest from reference TRBV18 and TRBJ1-2): NAGVMQNPRHLVRRRGQEARLRCSPMKGHSHVYWYRQLPEEGLKFMVYLQKENIIDESGMPKERFSAEFPKEGPSILRIQQVVRGDSAAYFCASSPPTGGYKPFGSGTRLTVV.